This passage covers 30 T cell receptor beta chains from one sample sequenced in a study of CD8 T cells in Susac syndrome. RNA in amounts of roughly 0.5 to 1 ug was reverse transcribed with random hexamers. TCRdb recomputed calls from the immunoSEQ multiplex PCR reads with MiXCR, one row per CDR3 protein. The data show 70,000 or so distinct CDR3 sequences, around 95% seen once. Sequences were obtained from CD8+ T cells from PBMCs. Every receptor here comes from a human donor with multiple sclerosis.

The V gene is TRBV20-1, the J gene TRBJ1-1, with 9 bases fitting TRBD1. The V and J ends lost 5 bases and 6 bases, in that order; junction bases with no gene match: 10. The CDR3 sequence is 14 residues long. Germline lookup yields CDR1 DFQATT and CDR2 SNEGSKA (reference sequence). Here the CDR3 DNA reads TGCAGTGCTTGGACAGGGGAGAAGATTGCTGAAGCTTTCTTT. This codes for CSAWTGEKIAEAFF.

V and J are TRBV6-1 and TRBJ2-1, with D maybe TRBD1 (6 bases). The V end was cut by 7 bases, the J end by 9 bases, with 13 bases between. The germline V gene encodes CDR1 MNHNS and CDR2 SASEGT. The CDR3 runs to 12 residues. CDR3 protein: CASNGMGAEQFF. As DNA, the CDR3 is TGTGCCAGCAACGGAATGGGGGCTGAGCAGTTCTTC.

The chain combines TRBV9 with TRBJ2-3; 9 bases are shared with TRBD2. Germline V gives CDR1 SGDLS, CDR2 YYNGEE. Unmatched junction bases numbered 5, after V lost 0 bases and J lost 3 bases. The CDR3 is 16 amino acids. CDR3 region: CASSVGEREATDTQYF. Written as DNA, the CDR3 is TGTGCCAGCAGCGTAGGAGAGCGGGAGGCTACAGATACGCAGTATTTT.

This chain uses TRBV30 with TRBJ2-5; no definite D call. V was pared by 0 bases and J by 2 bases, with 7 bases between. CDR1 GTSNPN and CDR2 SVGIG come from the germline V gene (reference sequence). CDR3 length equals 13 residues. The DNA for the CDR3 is TGTGCCTGGAGTGTATCCCTTCAAGAGACCCAGTACTTC. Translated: CAWSVSLQETQYF.

CDR3 sequence reads: CASTTVMRQGAYEQYF. Here the CDR3 DNA reads TGTGCCAGCACTACCGTGATGCGACAGGGGGCGTACGAGCAGTACTTC. The chain employs TRBV5-6 and TRBJ2-7; 10 bases align to TRBD1. The CDR3 contains 16 residues. Germline values: CDR1 SGHDT, CDR2 YYEEEE. J gave up 4 bases and V 6 bases, and 13 bases lay outside the gene matches.

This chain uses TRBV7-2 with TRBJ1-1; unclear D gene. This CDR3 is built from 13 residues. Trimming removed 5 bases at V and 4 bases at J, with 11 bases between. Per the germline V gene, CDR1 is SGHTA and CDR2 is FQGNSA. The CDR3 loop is CASSLLSSTEAFF. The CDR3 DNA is TGTGCCAGCAGCCTTCTTAGTTCCACTGAAGCTTTCTTT.

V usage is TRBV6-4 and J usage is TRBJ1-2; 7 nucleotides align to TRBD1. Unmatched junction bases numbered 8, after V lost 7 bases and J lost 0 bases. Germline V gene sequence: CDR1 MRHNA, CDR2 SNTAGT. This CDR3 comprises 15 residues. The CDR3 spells CASKVAGGTNYGYTF. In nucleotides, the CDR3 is TGTGCCAGCAAGGTGGCAGGGGGGACTAACTATGGCTACACCTTC.

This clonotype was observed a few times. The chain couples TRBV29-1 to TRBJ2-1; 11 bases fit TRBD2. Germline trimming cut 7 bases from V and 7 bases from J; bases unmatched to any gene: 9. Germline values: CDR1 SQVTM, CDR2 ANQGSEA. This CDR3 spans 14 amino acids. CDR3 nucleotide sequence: TGCAGCGGTGATAGCGGGAGGGCCTGGAATGAGCAGTTCTTC. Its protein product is CSGDSGRAWNEQFF.

The chain's CDR3 is CASSLTATTEQYF. DNA for the CDR3: TGTGCCAGCAGTTTAACCGCTACGACCGAGCAGTACTTC. The chain combines TRBV2 with TRBJ2-7; D unresolved. Germline CDR1 is SNHLY and CDR2 is FYNNEI. V was pared by 5 bases and J by 6 bases, with 14 bases between. The CDR3 extends over 13 amino acids.

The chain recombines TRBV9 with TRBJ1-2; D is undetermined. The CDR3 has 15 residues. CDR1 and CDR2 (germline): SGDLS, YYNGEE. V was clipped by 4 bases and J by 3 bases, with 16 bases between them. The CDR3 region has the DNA TGTGCCAGCAGCCCCGGAGGCCTTTTGGACTATGGCTACACCTTC. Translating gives CASSPGGLLDYGYTF.

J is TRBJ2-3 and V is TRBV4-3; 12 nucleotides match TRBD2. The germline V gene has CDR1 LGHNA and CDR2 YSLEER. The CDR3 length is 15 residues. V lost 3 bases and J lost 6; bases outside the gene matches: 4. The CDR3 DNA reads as TGCGCCAGCAGCCAGACTAGCGGGGGTGTGGATACGCAGTATTTT. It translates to CASSQTSGGVDTQYF.

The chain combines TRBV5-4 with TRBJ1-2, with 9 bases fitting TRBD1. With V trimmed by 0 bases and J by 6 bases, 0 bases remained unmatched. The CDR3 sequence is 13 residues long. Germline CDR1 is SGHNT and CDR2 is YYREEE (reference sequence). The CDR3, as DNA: TGTGCCAGCAGCTTGGACAGGGGGCATGGCTACACCTTC. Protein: CASSLDRGHGYTF. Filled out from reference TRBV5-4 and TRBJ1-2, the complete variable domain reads ETGVTQSPTHLIKTRGQQVTLRCSSQSGHNTVSWYQQALGQGPQFIFQYYREEENGRGNFPPRFSGLQFPNYSSELNVNALELDDSALYLCASSLDRGHGYTFGSGTRLTVV.

The CDR3 sequence: CAKIEKLFF. CDR3 DNA sequence: TGTGCCAAAATTGAAAAACTGTTTTTT. The V gene is TRBV6-2 or TRBV6-3, the J gene TRBJ1-4; D is unresolved. The CDR3 sequence is 9 residues long. V was cut by 10 bases and J by 7 bases, with 4 bases left in between. Germline V gene data show CDR1 as MNHEY and CDR2 as SVGEGT.

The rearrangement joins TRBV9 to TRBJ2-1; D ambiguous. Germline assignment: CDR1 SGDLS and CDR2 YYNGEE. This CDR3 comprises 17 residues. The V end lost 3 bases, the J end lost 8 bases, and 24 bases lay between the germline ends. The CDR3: CASSAPSFLHNLDEQFF. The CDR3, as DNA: TGTGCCAGCAGCGCCCCTAGTTTCCTACACAATTTAGATGAGCAGTTCTTC.

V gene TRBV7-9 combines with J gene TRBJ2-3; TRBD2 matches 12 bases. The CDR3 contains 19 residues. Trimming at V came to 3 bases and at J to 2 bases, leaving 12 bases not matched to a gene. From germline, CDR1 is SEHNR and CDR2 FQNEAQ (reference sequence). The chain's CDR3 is CASSLPDGRTSGNTDTQYF. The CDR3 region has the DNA TGTGCCAGCAGCTTGCCAGATGGTAGGACTAGCGGGAACACAGATACGCAGTATTTT.

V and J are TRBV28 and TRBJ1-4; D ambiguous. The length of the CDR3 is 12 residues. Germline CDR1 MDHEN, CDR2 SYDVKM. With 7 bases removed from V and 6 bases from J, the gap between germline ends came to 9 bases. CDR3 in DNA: TGTGCCAGCACCCTCGAGTATGAAAAACTGTTTTTT. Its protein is CASTLEYEKLFF.

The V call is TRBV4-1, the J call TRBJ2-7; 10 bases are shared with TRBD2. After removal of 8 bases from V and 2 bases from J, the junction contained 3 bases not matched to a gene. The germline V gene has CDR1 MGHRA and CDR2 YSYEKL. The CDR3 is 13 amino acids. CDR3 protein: CASGTSATYEQYF. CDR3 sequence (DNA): TGCGCCAGCGGGACTAGCGCAACCTACGAGCAGTACTTC.

The CDR3 DNA reads as TGTGCCAGCAGCGACCTGTTAGCTAACTATGGCTACACCTTC. Protein: CASSDLLANYGYTF. The V and J genes are TRBV5-4 and TRBJ1-2, with D unresolved. This CDR3 is 14 amino acids long. Looked up from germline, CDR1 is SGHNT and CDR2 is YYREEE (reference sequence). Trimming cost V 4 bases and J 0 bases, with 10 bases left between them.

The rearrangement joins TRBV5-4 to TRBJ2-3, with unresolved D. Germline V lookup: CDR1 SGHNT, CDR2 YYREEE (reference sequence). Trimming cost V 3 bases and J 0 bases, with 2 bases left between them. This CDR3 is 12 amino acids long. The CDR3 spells CASSSSTDTQYF. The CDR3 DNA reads TGTGCCAGCAGCTCTAGCACAGATACGCAGTATTTT.

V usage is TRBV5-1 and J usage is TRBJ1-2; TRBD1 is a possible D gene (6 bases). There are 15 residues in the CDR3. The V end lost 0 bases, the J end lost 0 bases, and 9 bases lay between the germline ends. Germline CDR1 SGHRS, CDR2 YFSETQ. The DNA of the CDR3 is TGCGCCAGCAGCTTGGCCGGGGGCGCTAACTATGGCTACACCTTC. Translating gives CASSLAGGANYGYTF. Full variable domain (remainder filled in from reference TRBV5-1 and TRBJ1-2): KAGVTQTPRYLIKTRGQQVTLSCSPISGHRSVSWYQQTPGQGLQFLFEYFSETQRNKGNFPGRFSGRQFSNSRSEMNVSTLELGDSALYLCASSLAGGANYGYTFGSGTRLTVV.

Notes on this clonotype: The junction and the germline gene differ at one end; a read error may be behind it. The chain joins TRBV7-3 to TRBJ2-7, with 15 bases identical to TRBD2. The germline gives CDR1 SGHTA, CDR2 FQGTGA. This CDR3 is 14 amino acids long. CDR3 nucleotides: TGTGCCAGCAGCCCCTCCGGGACTAGCGGGAGGCTGAGATTC. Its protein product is CASSPSGTSGRLRF.

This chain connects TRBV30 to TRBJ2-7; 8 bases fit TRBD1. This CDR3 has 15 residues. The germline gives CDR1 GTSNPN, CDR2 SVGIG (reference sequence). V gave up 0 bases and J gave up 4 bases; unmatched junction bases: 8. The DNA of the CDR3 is TGTGCCTGGAGTGTATACAAGGACAGGGAGTACGAGCAGTACTTC. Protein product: CAWSVYKDREYEQYF.

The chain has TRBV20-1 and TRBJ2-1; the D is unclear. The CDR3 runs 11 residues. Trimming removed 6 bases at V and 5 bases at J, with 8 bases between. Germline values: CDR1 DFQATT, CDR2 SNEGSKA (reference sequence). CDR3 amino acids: CSATYDNEQFF. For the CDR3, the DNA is TGCAGTGCGACATACGACAATGAGCAGTTCTTC.

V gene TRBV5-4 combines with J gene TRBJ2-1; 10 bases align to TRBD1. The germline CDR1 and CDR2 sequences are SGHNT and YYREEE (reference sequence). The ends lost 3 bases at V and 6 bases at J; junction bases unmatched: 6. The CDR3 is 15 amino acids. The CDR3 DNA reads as TGTGCCAGCAGCTCACCGGGACAGGGGATCAATGAGCAGTTCTTC. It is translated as CASSSPGQGINEQFF. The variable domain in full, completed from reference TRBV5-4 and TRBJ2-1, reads ETGVTQSPTHLIKTRGQQVTLRCSSQSGHNTVSWYQQALGQGPQFIFQYYREEENGRGNFPPRFSGLQFPNYSSELNVNALELDDSALYLCASSSPGQGINEQFFGPGTRLTVL.

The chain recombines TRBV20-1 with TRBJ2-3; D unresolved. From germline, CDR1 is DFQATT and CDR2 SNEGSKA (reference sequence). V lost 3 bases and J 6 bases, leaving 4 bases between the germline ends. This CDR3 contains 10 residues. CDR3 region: CSARVDTQYF. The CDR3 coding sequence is TGCAGTGCTAGGGTGGATACGCAGTATTTT.

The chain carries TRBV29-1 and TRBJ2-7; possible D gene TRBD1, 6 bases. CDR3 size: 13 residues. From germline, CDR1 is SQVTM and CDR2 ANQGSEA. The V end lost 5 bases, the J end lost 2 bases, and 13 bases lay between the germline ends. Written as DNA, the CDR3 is TGCAGCGTTTGGACAGCCGATGCCTACGAGCAGTACTTC. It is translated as CSVWTADAYEQYF.

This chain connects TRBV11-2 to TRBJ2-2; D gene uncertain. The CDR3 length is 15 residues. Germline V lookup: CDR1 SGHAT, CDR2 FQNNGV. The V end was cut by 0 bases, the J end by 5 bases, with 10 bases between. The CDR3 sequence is CASSLDAGRTGELFF. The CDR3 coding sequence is TGTGCCAGCAGCTTAGATGCAGGAAGGACCGGGGAGCTGTTTTTT.

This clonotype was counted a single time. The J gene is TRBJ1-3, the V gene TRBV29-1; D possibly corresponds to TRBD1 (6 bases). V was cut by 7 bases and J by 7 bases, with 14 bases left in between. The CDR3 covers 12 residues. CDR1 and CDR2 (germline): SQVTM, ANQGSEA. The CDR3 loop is CSAQTGPNTIYF. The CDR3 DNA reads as TGCAGCGCCCAGACAGGTCCGAACACCATATATTTT.

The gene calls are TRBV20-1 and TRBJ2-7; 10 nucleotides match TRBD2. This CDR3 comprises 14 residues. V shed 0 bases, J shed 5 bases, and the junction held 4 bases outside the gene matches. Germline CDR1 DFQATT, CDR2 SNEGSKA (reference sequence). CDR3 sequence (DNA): TGCAGTGCTAGAGAACTAGCGGGACTCAACGAGCAGTACTTC. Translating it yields CSARELAGLNEQYF.

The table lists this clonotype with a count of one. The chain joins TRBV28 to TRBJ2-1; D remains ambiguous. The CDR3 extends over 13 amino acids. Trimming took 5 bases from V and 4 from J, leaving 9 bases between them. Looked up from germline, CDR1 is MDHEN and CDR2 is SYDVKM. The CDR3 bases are TGTGCCAGCAGTAACTCGCCGTACAATGAGCAGTTCTTC. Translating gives CASSNSPYNEQFF. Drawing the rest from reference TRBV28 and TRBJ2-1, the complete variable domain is DVKVTQSSRYLVKRTGEKVFLECVQDMDHENMFWYRQDPGLGLRLIYFSYDVKMKEKGDIPEGYSVSREKKERFSLILESASTNQTSMYLCASSNSPYNEQFFGPGTRLTVL.